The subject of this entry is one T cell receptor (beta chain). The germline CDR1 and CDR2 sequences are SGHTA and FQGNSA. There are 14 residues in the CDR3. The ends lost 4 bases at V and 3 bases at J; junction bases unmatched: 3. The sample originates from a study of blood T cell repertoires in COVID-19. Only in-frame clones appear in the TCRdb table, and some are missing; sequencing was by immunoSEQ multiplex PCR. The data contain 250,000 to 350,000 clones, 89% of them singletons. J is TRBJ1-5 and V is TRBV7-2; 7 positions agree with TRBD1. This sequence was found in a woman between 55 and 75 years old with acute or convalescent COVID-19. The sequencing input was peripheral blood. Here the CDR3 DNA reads TGTGCCAGCAGCTATACAGGGGTCAATCAGCCCCAGCATTTT. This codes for CASSYTGVNQPQHF.